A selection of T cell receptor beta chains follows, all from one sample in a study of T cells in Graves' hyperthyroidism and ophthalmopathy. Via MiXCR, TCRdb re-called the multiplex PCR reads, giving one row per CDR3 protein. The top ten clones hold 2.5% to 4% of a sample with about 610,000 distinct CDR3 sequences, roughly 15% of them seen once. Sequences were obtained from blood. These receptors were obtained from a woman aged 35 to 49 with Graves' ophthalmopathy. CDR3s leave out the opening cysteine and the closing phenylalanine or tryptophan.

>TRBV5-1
ASRETGQGYEKLF
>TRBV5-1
ASSPGGPPTYEQY
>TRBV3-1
ASSPGLAGATYEQY
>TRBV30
AWSVNGPRRF
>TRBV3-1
ASSQNVGEPQH
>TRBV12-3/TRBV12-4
ASSFGQGIVGELF
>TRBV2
ASTPGTGTYEQY
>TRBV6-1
ASSDTLPPAYEQY
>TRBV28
ASRDGNSNQPQH
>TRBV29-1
SGGTPTSTEAF
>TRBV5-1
ASSSRDGFGANVLT
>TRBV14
ASSQEGSTDTQY
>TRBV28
ASSLSSSGRGETQY
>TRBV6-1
ACYREAERTEAF
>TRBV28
ASSPVGGVTDTQY
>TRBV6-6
ASSYGGQGGALWSQH
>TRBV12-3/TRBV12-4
ASSFRTSKGRINEKLF
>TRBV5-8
ASNPGPGAENIQY